This T cell receptor beta chain was sequenced in a study of technical replicates of blood from a handful of donors. Produced via immunoSEQ multiplex PCR; TCRdb's table is partial and in-frame only. This sample has fewer than 95,000 clones, with approximately 94% found just once. The germline V and J ends were trimmed by 1 base and 2 bases, with 15 bases remaining between them. The CDR3 spans 16 residues. CDR1 is SQVTM and CDR2 is ANQGSEA in the germline V gene. The receptor was derived from a human donor in good health. The specimen was T cells isolated from PBMCs. The chain links TRBV29-1 to TRBJ1-3, with D possibly being TRBD1 (6 bases). The CDR3 DNA reads TGCAGCGTTGAAGGGGGCTTGGGGGCAGCTGGAAACACCATATATTTT. Its protein product is CSVEGGLGAAGNTIYF.